This T cell receptor beta chain emerged from a study of cytomegalovirus exposure and HLA in healthy donors. Primers included in the PCR were 60 Vbeta and 13 Jbeta primers. Profiled with immunoSEQ multiplex PCR; TCRdb holds only in-frame clones, not every one. The sample holds about 93,000 clones, roughly 63% seen once. Regarding the study as a whole: On later analysis, the bulk of CMV-associated TCR beta chains appeared to be HLA-restricted. In a later analysis, 16,951 TCR beta sequences were associated with HLA alleles at 0.05 false discovery rate.

The V end lost 0 bases, the J end lost 4 bases, and 19 bases lay between the germline ends. Looked up from germline, CDR1 is SGHNT and CDR2 is YYREEE (reference sequence). The CDR3 extends over 17 amino acids. Comments on this clone: Its antigen is as yet unknown.

The sequence came from a boy younger than 18 in good health and CMV-seropositive. Specimen: PBMCs. The rearrangement uses TRBV5-4 and TRBJ1-1; maybe TRBD1 (5 bases). The CDR3 nucleotides read TGTGCCAGCAGCTTGGACCCGAACACAGGAAAACGCACTGAAGCTTTCTTT. Translation gives CASSLDPNTGKRTEAFF. The full variable domain, with the rest looked up from reference TRBV5-4 and TRBJ1-1, is ETGVTQSPTHLIKTRGQQVTLRCSSQSGHNTVSWYQQALGQGPQFIFQYYREEENGRGNFPPRFSGLQFPNYSSELNVNALELDDSALYLCASSLDPNTGKRTEAFFGQGTRLTVV.